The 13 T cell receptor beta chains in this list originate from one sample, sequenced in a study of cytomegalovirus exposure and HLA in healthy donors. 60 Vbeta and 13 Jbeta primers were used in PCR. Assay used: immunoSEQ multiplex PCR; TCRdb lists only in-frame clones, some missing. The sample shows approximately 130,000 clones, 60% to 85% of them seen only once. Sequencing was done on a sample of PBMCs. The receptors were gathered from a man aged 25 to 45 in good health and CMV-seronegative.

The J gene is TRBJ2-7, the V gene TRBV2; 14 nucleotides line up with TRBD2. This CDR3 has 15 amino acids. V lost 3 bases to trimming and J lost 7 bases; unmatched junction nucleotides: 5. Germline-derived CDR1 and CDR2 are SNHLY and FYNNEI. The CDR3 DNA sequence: TGTGCCAGCAGTGAGGGACTAGCGGGAGTAGGGGAGCAGTACGTC. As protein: CASSEGLAGVGEQYV.

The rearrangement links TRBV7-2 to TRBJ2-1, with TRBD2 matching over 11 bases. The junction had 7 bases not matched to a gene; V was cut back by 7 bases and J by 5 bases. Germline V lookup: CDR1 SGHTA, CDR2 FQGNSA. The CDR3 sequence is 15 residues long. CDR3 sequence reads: CASTVLAGVNNEQFF. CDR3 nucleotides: TGTGCCAGCACCGTACTAGCGGGAGTTAACAATGAGCAGTTCTTC.

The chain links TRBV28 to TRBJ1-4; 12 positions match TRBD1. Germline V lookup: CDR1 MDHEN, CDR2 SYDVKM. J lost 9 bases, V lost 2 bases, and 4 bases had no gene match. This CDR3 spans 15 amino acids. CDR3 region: CASSLGGQGAKKLFF. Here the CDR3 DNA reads TGTGCCAGCAGTTTAGGGGGACAGGGGGCTAAAAAACTGTTTTTT. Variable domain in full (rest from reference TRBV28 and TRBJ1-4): DVKVTQSSRYLVKRTGEKVFLECVQDMDHENMFWYRQDPGLGLRLIYFSYDVKMKEKGDIPEGYSVSREKKERFSLILESASTNQTSMYLCASSLGGQGAKKLFFGSGTQLSVL.

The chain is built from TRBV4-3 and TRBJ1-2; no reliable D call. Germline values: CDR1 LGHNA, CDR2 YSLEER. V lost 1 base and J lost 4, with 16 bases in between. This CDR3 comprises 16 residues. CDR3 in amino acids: CASSQGFQSELYGYTF. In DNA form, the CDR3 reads TGCGCCAGCAGCCAAGGGTTTCAGAGCGAACTCTATGGCTACACCTTC.

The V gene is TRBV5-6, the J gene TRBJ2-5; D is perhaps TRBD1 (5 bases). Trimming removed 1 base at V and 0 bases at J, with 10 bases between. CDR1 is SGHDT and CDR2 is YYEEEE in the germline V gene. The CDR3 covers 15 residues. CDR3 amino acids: CASSLIDRHQETQYF. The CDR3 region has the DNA TGTGCCAGCAGCTTGATCGACAGACACCAAGAGACCCAGTACTTC.

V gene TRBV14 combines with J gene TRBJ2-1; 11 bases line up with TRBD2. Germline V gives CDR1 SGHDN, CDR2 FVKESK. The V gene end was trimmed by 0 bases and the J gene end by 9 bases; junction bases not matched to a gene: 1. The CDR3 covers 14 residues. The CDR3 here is CASSQELAGAEQFF. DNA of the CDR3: TGTGCCAGCAGCCAAGAACTAGCGGGAGCTGAGCAGTTCTTC.

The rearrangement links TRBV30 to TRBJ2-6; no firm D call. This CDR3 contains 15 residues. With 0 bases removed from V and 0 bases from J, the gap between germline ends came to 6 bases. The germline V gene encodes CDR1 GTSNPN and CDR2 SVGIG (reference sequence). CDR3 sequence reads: CAWSVRSSGANVLTF. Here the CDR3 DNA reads TGTGCCTGGAGTGTACGGTCCTCTGGGGCCAACGTCCTGACTTTC. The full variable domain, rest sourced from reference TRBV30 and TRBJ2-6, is SQTIHQWPATLVQPVGSPLSLECTVEGTSNPNLYWYRQAAGRGLQLLFYSVGIGQISSEVPQNLSASRPQDRQFILSSKKLLLSDSGFYLCAWSVRSSGANVLTFGAGSRLTVL.

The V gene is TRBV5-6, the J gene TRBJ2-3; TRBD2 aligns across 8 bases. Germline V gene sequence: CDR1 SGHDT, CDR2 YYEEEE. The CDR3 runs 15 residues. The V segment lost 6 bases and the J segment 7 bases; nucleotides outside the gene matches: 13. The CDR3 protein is CASNQGTRYINTQYF. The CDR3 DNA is TGTGCCAGCAACCAGGGGACTAGATATATAAATACGCAGTATTTT. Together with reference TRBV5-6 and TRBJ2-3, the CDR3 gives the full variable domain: DAGVTQSPTHLIKTRGQQVTLRCSPKSGHDTVSWYQQALGQGPQFIFQYYEEEERQRGNFPDRFSGHQFPNYSSELNVNALLLGDSALYLCASNQGTRYINTQYFGPGTRLTVL.

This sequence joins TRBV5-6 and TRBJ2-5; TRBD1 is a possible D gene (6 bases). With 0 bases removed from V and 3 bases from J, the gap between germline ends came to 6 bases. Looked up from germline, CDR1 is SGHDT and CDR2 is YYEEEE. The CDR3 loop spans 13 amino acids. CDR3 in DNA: TGTGCCAGCAGCTTGGACAGGGAAGAGACCCAGTACTTC. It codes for CASSLDREETQYF.

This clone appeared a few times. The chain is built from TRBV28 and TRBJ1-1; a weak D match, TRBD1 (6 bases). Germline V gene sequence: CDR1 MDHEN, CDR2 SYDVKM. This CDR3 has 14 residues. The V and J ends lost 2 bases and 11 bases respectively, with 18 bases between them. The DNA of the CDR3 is TGTGCCAGCAGTTTAATCGCCCAGGGGATTGGGGCTTTCTTT. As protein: CASSLIAQGIGAFF.

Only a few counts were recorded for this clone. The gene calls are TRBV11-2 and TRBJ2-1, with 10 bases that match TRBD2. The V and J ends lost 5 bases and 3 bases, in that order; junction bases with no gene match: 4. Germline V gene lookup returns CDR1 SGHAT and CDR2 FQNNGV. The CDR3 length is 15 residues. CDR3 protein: CASSPRTSGYNEQFF. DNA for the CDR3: TGTGCCAGCAGCCCGAGGACTAGCGGCTACAATGAGCAGTTCTTC. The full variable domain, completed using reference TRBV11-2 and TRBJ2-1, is EAGVAQSPRYKIIEKRQSVAFWCNPISGHATLYWYQQILGQGPKLLIQFQNNGVVDDSQLPKDRFSAERLKGVDSTLKIQPAKLEDSAVYLCASSPRTSGYNEQFFGPGTRLTVL.

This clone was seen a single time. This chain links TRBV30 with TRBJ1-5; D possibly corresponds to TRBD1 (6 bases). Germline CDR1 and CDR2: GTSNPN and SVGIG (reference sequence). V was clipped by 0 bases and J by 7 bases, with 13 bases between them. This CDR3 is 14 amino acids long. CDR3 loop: CAWSVGGGRQPQHF. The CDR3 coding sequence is TGTGCCTGGAGTGTAGGTGGGGGCCGACAGCCCCAGCATTTT.

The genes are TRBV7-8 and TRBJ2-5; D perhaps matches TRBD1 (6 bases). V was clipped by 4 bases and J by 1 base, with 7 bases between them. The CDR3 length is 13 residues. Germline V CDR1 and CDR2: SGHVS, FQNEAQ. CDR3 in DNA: TGTGCCAGCAGCTCCAGGGGCCAAGAGACCCAGTACTTC. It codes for CASSSRGQETQYF.